A selection of T cell receptor beta chains follows, all from one sample in a study of shared clonotypes between healthy human individuals. Sequencing was performed with immunoSEQ multiplex PCR; in TCRdb, only in-frame clones are kept and a portion is missing. The data hold about 1 million clones, with 70% to 80% observed a single time. Sequencing was done on a sample of memory CD4+ T cells sorted from blood. All receptors come from a man aged 18 to 29 in good health. Each CDR3 is given with its conserved first and last residue. The D gene is left open where the match is weak. Clone size, where shown, is once, few, many, or a class for clones that have expanded.

v_gene	j_gene	abundance	d_gene	CDR3aa	CDR3nt
TRBV6-1	TRBJ2-7	-	TRBD1	CASCARTGNLREQYF	TGTGCCTCATGCGCCAGGACAGGGAATTTGCGGGAGCAGTACTTC
TRBV11-2	TRBJ1-2	-	-	CASSPTWRGSGYTF	TGTGCCAGCAGCCCTACGTGGCGGGGTTCTGGCTACACCTTC
TRBV5-1	TRBJ1-4	-	-	CASSLGKETEVVSVWEKLFF	TGCGCCAGCAGCTTGGGAAAGGAGACGGAGGTAGTTTCGGTCTGGGAAAAACTGTTTTTT
TRBV4-3	TRBJ2-3	-	-	CASSQVPSRADTQYF	TGCGCCAGCAGCCAAGTCCCGTCAAGGGCAGATACGCAGTATTTT
TRBV5-1	TRBJ2-3	-	TRBD2	CASSLYGLAGGSGTDTQYF	TGCGCCAGCAGCTTGTACGGTCTAGCGGGAGGGTCTGGCACAGATACGCAGTATTTT
TRBV2	TRBJ1-5	-	-	CASSQTPGTLQPQHF	TGTGCCAGCAGCCAGACCCCGGGTACGCTTCAGCCCCAGCATTTT
TRBV25-1	TRBJ2-1	-	-	CASRGGNEQFF	TGTGCCAGCAGAGGGGGCAATGAGCAGTTCTTC
TRBV10-2	TRBJ2-2	-	-	CASTIASFGNTGELFF	TGCGCCAGCACTATCGCTAGCTTCGGGAACACCGGGGAGCTGTTTTTT
TRBV28	TRBJ2-1	-	TRBD2	CASKKGLAGAVEQFF	TGTGCCAGCAAAAAGGGACTAGCGGGGGCTGTTGAGCAGTTCTTC
TRBV2	TRBJ2-3	-	TRBD2	CASKGLAGGHDTQYF	TGTGCCAGCAAGGGACTAGCGGGGGGGCATGATACGCAGTATTTT
TRBV11-2	TRBJ2-2	-	-	CASSLDASGAGELFF	TGTGCCAGCAGCTTAGATGCTTCAGGGGCCGGGGAGCTGTTTTTT
TRBV6-6	TRBJ2-3	-	-	CASSYGSATDTQYF	TGTGCCAGCAGTTACGGGTCGGCCACAGATACGCAGTATTTT
TRBV11-2	TRBJ2-5	-	-	CASSLSSVYQETQYF	TGTGCCAGCAGCTTGTCTAGTGTGTACCAAGAGACCCAGTACTTC
TRBV5-1	TRBJ2-1	-	TRBD2	CASSFSGGPYNEQFF	TGCGCCAGCAGCTTCAGCGGGGGGCCCTACAATGAGCAGTTCTTC
TRBV4-2	TRBJ2-2	-	TRBD1	CASSQELQGAGELFF	TGTGCCAGCAGCCAAGAGTTACAGGGGGCCGGGGAGCTGTTTTTT
TRBV29-1	TRBJ1-4	-	-	CSVEVQQGEKLFF	TGCAGCGTTGAAGTACAACAGGGCGAAAAACTGTTTTTT
TRBV2	TRBJ2-1	-	TRBD2	CASSVSSGYNEQFF	TGTGCCAGCAGTGTCTCTAGCGGTTACAATGAGCAGTTCTTC
TRBV6-1	TRBJ1-2	-	TRBD1	CASRSGQGFYGYTF	TGTGCCAGCAGATCGGGACAGGGTTTCTATGGCTACACCTTC
TRBV19	TRBJ1-2	-	-	CASSMTGSDYGYTF	TGTGCCAGTAGTATGACCGGGTCGGACTATGGCTACACCTTC
TRBV7-9	TRBJ1-2	-	-	CASSLTKVGNYGYTF	TGTGCCAGCAGCTTAACAAAAGTCGGGAACTATGGCTACACCTTC
TRBV6-1	TRBJ1-2	-	TRBD1	CASSKQTQGAGGYTF	TGTGCCAGCAGTAAACAAACACAGGGGGCCGGTGGCTACACCTTC
TRBV18	TRBJ2-7	once	-	CASSQTSGAYEQYF	TGTGCCAGCTCACAGACGTCGGGGGCCTACGAGCAGTACTTC
TRBV2	TRBJ2-2	-	TRBD1	CASRRTGDTGELFF	TGTGCCAGCAGAAGGACAGGGGACACCGGGGAGCTGTTTTTT
TRBV7-2	TRBJ1-1	-	-	CASSHADKLNTEAFF	TGTGCCAGCAGCCACGCCGACAAGTTGAACACTGAAGCTTTCTTT
TRBV30	TRBJ2-6	-	-	CAWRVASGANVLTF	TGTGCCTGGAGGGTGGCGTCTGGGGCCAACGTCCTGACTTTC
TRBV2	TRBJ2-7	once	-	CASSVEATASEQYF	TGTGCCAGCAGTGTCGAGGCGACTGCCTCCGAGCAGTACTTC
TRBV11-2	TRBJ2-7	-	-	CASSTGPVAYEQYF	TGTGCCAGCAGCACCGGACCCGTGGCCTACGAGCAGTACTTC
TRBV14	TRBJ2-7	-	TRBD1	CASSPPGGRAHEQYF	TGTGCCAGCAGCCCGCCAGGGGGTAGAGCCCACGAGCAGTACTTC
TRBV9	TRBJ1-2	-	-	CASSSGGFGGYTF	TGTGCCAGCAGCTCCGGGGGGTTTGGTGGCTACACCTTC
TRBV28	TRBJ1-4	-	TRBD1	CASSLNLQGAVYEKLFF	TGTGCCAGCAGTTTAAACTTACAGGGGGCGGTGTATGAAAAACTGTTTTTT
TRBV10-1	TRBJ2-1	once	-	CASNEQFF	TGCGCCAGCAATGAGCAGTTCTTC
TRBV4-3	TRBJ1-1	few	-	CASSQGTAMNTEAFF	TGCGCCAGCAGCCAAGGGACAGCGATGAACACTGAAGCTTTCTTT
TRBV2	TRBJ1-6	once	-	CASRGPSYNSPLHF	TGTGCCAGCAGGGGCCCCTCCTATAATTCACCCCTCCACTTT
TRBV11-2	TRBJ2-5	-	TRBD2	CASKEGSGGFETQYF	TGTGCCAGCAAAGAGGGAAGCGGGGGGTTCGAGACCCAGTACTTC
TRBV7-2	TRBJ2-7	-	-	CASSLSSYEQYF	TGTGCCAGCAGCTTAAGCTCCTACGAGCAGTACTTC
TRBV11-2	TRBJ2-7	-	-	CASSLFGTVSYEQYF	TGTGCCAGCAGCTTATTCGGGACGGTCTCCTACGAGCAGTACTTC
TRBV2	TRBJ2-2	-	-	CASSERRTGELFF	TGTGCCAGCAGTGAACGCAGGACCGGGGAGCTGTTTTTT
TRBV5-1	TRBJ2-2	-	TRBD2	CASSPRAGGATGELFF	TGCGCCAGCAGCCCGAGGGCGGGGGGCGCCACCGGGGAGCTGTTTTTT
TRBV13	TRBJ2-7	-	TRBD2	CASSSRLAGSYEQYF	TGTGCCAGCAGCTCCAGACTAGCGGGGTCATACGAGCAGTACTTC
TRBV4-3	TRBJ2-7	-	TRBD2	CASSQDFGSGRSNEQYF	TGCGCCAGCAGCCAAGATTTTGGTAGCGGGAGGAGTAACGAGCAGTACTTC
TRBV2	TRBJ1-1	few	-	CASNRGNTEAFF	TGTGCCAGCAATCGGGGAAACACTGAAGCTTTCTTT
TRBV5-4	TRBJ2-7	many	-	CASSLFGRSSYEQYF	TGTGCCAGCAGCTTGTTTGGGCGCAGCTCCTACGAGCAGTACTTC
TRBV9	TRBJ2-3	once	-	CASSVSNGDTQYF	TGTGCCAGCAGCGTATCCAACGGAGATACGCAGTATTTT
TRBV11-3	TRBJ2-1	-	-	CASSPPPARVEQFF	TGTGCCAGCAGCCCCCCCCCAGCACGTGTTGAGCAGTTCTTC
TRBV9	TRBJ1-1	-	-	CASSAETGGTEAFF	TGTGCCAGCAGCGCGGAGACAGGAGGGACTGAAGCTTTCTTT
TRBV4-3	TRBJ1-6	once	-	CASSQVGSRSSPLHF	TGCGCCAGCAGCCAAGTGGGATCCCGAAGTTCACCCCTCCACTTT
TRBV11-2	TRBJ1-4	-	-	CASSLATGPNEKLFF	TGTGCCAGCAGCTTAGCCACAGGGCCCAATGAAAAACTGTTTTTT
TRBV9	TRBJ1-1	-	-	CASGQNTEAFF	TGTGCCAGCGGACAGAACACTGAAGCTTTCTTT
TRBV7-2	TRBJ2-7	-	-	CASSFQGGSEQYF	TGTGCCAGCAGCTTCCAAGGGGGATCTGAGCAGTACTTC